This TCR beta chain originates from a study of technical replicates of blood from several donors. The V segment lost 4 bases and the J segment 3 bases; nucleotides outside the gene matches: 10. The germline V gene encodes CDR1 SGHAT and CDR2 FQNNGV. This CDR3 comprises 16 residues. The assay was immunoSEQ multiplex PCR, and TCRdb's table has in-frame clones only and misses some. Of under 85,000 clones in the sample, approximately 96% were seen once. Specimen: T cells isolated from PBMCs. V usage is TRBV11-2 and J usage is TRBJ1-1; 8 nucleotides agree with TRBD1. This receptor was taken from a human donor in good health. CDR3 in DNA: TGTGCCAGCAGCTCGGGACCAGGGGGCCTGGACACTGAAGCTTTCTTT. It yields the protein CASSSGPGGLDTEAFF.